Below are 20 T cell receptor beta chains sequenced from a single sample in a study of cytomegalovirus exposure and HLA in healthy donors (dated by TCRdb to the late 2010s). The library was generated by the immunoSEQ multiplex PCR assay. TCRdb retrieved this table from immuneACCESS and kept in-frame rearrangements only. Not all clones are present; in checked studies, unresolved V genes account for under half, and no reason is known for the remainder. The sample data list tens of thousands of clones, and just over 85% of these were observed just once. Approximately 6.7% of the sample lies in the top ten. Sequencing was performed on PBMCs. The source of these receptors is a woman aged 30 to 39 in good health and CMV-seronegative.

This chain connects TRBV7-2 to TRBJ2-1; D possibly corresponds to TRBD2 (6 bases). With 5 bases removed from V and 5 bases from J, the gap between germline ends came to 16 bases. This CDR3 spans 15 amino acids. Germline V gene sequence: CDR1 SGHTA, CDR2 FQGNSA. CDR3 loop: CASSTGRLGNNEQFF. The CDR3 DNA sequence: TGTGCCAGCAGCACAGGAAGACTAGGAAACAATGAGCAGTTCTTC.

The chain recombines TRBV15 with TRBJ1-5, with 8 positions matching TRBD1. The CDR3 is 16 residues long. CDR1 LNHNV and CDR2 YYDKDF come from the germline V gene (reference sequence). The V gene end was trimmed by 3 bases and the J gene end by 7 bases; junction bases not matched to a gene: 11. The CDR3 DNA reads as TGTGCCACCAGCAGCCAATTGGACAGGGCTGGACAGCCCCAGCATTTT. Translated, it gives CATSSQLDRAGQPQHF.

This clone has more than one count but fewer than ten. V is TRBV27 and J is TRBJ2-1; the D gene is possibly TRBD2 (6 bases). Per germline, CDR1 MNHEY and CDR2 SMNVEV (reference sequence). Trimming left V 5 bases short and J 2 bases short, with 16 bases between. The CDR3 extends over 16 amino acids. The CDR3 bases are TGTGCCAGCAGTCTCCCCCTGGGGGAGGCCTACAATGAGCAGTTCTTC. Protein product: CASSLPLGEAYNEQFF.

V is TRBV5-1 and J is TRBJ2-1; possibly TRBD2 for D (5 bases). This CDR3 has 17 amino acids. The germline CDR1 and CDR2 sequences are SGHRS and YFSETQ. V was shortened by 4 bases and J by 2 bases, with 19 bases between the two germline ends. The DNA of the CDR3 is TGCGCCAGCAGCACCCGACCCACTAGGCGGGCCTACAATGAGCAGTTCTTC. As protein: CASSTRPTRRAYNEQFF.

Written as DNA, the CDR3 is TGTGCCAGCTCCCCGGGGACAGGGGAACGCTACGAGCAGTACTTC. Translating it yields CASSPGTGERYEQYF. The chain uses TRBV18 and TRBJ2-7, with 10 bases matching TRBD1. The CDR3 has 15 amino acids. Germline lookup yields CDR1 KGHSH and CDR2 LQKENI. The J segment lost 3 bases and the V segment lost 6 bases, leaving 8 bases of the junction unmatched.

The gene calls are TRBV28 and TRBJ1-1; D possibly corresponds to TRBD1 (5 bases). The V gene's germline CDR1 is MDHEN and CDR2 SYDVKM. The ends were cut back, 8 bases at V and 1 base at J, with 5 bases in the middle. CDR3 length equals 11 residues. CDR3 amino acids: CASGQNTEAFF. The CDR3 DNA reads TGTGCCAGCGGACAGAACACTGAAGCTTTCTTT.

The V call is TRBV11-2, the J call TRBJ2-7; 11 positions agree with TRBD1. This CDR3 has 16 amino acids. Germline lookup yields CDR1 SGHAT and CDR2 FQNNGV. The V and J ends lost 5 bases and 3 bases, in that order; junction bases with no gene match: 9. The CDR3 loop is CASSPGRGQGGYEQYF. In nucleotides, the CDR3 is TGTGCCAGCAGCCCGGGGAGGGGACAGGGGGGCTACGAGCAGTACTTC.

The chain is built from TRBV4-3 and TRBJ1-2, with TRBD1 matching 7 bases. There are 13 residues in the CDR3. From germline, CDR1 is LGHNA and CDR2 YSLEER. V was clipped by 4 bases and J by 3 bases; unmatched bases: 2. Here the CDR3 reads CASSRGTDYGYTF. As DNA, the CDR3 is TGCGCCAGCAGCCGAGGGACAGACTATGGCTACACCTTC.

The chain joins TRBV11-2 to TRBJ2-7, with 14 bases lining up with TRBD2. Trimming at V came to 2 bases and at J to 3 bases, leaving 6 bases not matched to a gene. The CDR3 has 17 residues. CDR1 and CDR2 (germline): SGHAT, FQNNGV. The CDR3 sequence: CASSLPGGTSGSYEQYF. DNA for the CDR3: TGTGCCAGCAGCTTACCGGGGGGGACTAGCGGGAGCTACGAGCAGTACTTC. Filled out from reference TRBV11-2 and TRBJ2-7, the complete variable domain reads EAGVAQSPRYKIIEKRQSVAFWCNPISGHATLYWYQQILGQGPKLLIQFQNNGVVDDSQLPKDRFSAERLKGVDSTLKIQPAKLEDSAVYLCASSLPGGTSGSYEQYFGPGTRLTVT.

This clone was seen a handful of times. This chain connects TRBV30 to TRBJ1-1; the match to TRBD1 covers 7 bases. There are 13 residues in the CDR3. V lost 3 bases, J lost 3 bases, and 4 bases stayed unmatched. Germline CDR1 reads GTSNPN; CDR2 reads SVGIG (reference sequence). The CDR3, as DNA: TGTGCCTGGAGCCATACAGGGGACACTGAAGCTTTCTTT. As protein: CAWSHTGDTEAFF. The whole variable domain, filled in from reference TRBV30 and TRBJ1-1, reads SQTIHQWPATLVQPVGSPLSLECTVEGTSNPNLYWYRQAAGRGLQLLFYSVGIGQISSEVPQNLSASRPQDRQFILSSKKLLLSDSGFYLCAWSHTGDTEAFFGQGTRLTVV.

Written as DNA, the CDR3 is TGTGCCAGCAGCCTACAGGGAACAACTAATGAAAAACTGTTTTTT. Amino acids: CASSLQGTTNEKLFF. The V gene is TRBV7-2, the J gene TRBJ1-4; D might be TRBD1 (6 bases). Trimming took 5 bases from V and 0 from J, leaving 10 bases between them. The germline gives CDR1 SGHTA, CDR2 FQGNSA. The CDR3 is 15 residues long.

The J gene is TRBJ1-2, the V gene TRBV15, with TRBD1 matching over 8 bases. CDR1 LNHNV and CDR2 YYDKDF come from the germline V gene (reference sequence). The CDR3 runs to 16 residues. The V segment lost 0 bases and the J segment 6 bases; nucleotides outside the gene matches: 9. CDR3 sequence (DNA): TGTGCCACCAGCAGAGATGGGGACAGGTTAAACAATGGCTACACCTTC. Translation gives CATSRDGDRLNNGYTF.

V gene TRBV7-2 combines with J gene TRBJ2-7; weak D call: TRBD1 (6 bases). Germline loops: CDR1 SGHTA, CDR2 FQGNSA. The CDR3 sequence is 15 residues long. Between the trimmed V and J ends, which lost 4 bases and 2 bases, there was a span of 15 bases. The CDR3 DNA is TGTGCCAGCAGCTCAGGGGTAGGGTACCCCTACGAGCAGTACTTC. This translates into CASSSGVGYPYEQYF.

The sample holds one count of this clone. The V gene is TRBV2, the J gene TRBJ2-2; 7 bases match TRBD2. From germline, CDR1 is SNHLY and CDR2 FYNNEI. V was clipped by 7 bases and J by 5 bases; unmatched bases: 10. The CDR3 has 15 residues. CDR3 loop: CASTHRAGETGELFF. CDR3 DNA: TGTGCCAGCACCCACCGGGCGGGAGAAACCGGGGAGCTGTTTTTT. The full variable domain, its missing parts supplied by reference TRBV2 and TRBJ2-2, is EPEVTQTPSHQVTQMGQEVILRCVPISNHLYFYWYRQILGQKVEFLVSFYNNEISEKSEIFDDQFSVERPDGSNFTLKIRSTKLEDSAMYFCASTHRAGETGELFFGEGSRLTVL.

J is TRBJ2-4 and V is TRBV28; a weak D match, TRBD2 (5 bases). V was pared by 1 base and J by 6 bases, with 10 bases between. The CDR3 runs 14 residues. Germline-derived CDR1 and CDR2 are MDHEN and SYDVKM. The CDR3 bases are TGTGCCAGCAGTTTATCCGGGATTCTAAACATTCAGTACTTC. This encodes CASSLSGILNIQYF.

V gene TRBV7-2 combines with J gene TRBJ1-5; TRBD1 matches at 8 bases. Germline V CDR1 and CDR2: SGHTA, FQGNSA. CDR3 length: 16 residues. The V segment lost 6 bases and the J segment 4 bases; nucleotides outside the gene matches: 11. For the CDR3, the DNA is TGTGCCAGCAGTAGGGCGGACAGGGCTGTGAATCAGCCCCAGCATTTT. Translated, it gives CASSRADRAVNQPQHF.

The V call is TRBV5-1, the J call TRBJ2-7; no reliable D call. Germline V gives CDR1 SGHRS, CDR2 YFSETQ. Trimming pared 4 bases from V and 0 bases from J, leaving 8 bases between. CDR3 length: 13 amino acids. The CDR3 nucleotides read TGCGCCAGCAGCCCAAGCAACTCCTACGAGCAGTACTTC. Translated, it gives CASSPSNSYEQYF.

The rearrangement joins TRBV4-1 to TRBJ2-2, with D perhaps TRBD2 (6 bases). Trimming shortened V by 3 bases and J by 4 bases, and 15 bases separated the two germline ends. Germline loops: CDR1 MGHRA, CDR2 YSYEKL. There are 16 residues in the CDR3. CDR3 DNA sequence: TGCGCCAGCAGCCATAAGGAGGGAGGTTCCACCGGGGAGCTGTTTTTT. It yields the protein CASSHKEGGSTGELFF.

This chain links TRBV2 with TRBJ2-2, with D tentatively TRBD2 (5 bases). This CDR3 has 13 amino acids. Germline CDR1 reads SNHLY; CDR2 reads FYNNEI. Trimming cost V 4 bases and J 4 bases, with 7 bases left between them. CDR3: CASSVEVTGELFF. DNA of the CDR3: TGTGCCAGCAGTGTGGAGGTCACCGGGGAGCTGTTTTTT.

The rearrangement uses TRBV2 and TRBJ2-1, with 7 bases that match TRBD2. The CDR3 is 15 amino acids. CDR1 and CDR2 (germline): SNHLY, FYNNEI. With V trimmed by 2 bases and J by 2 bases, 3 bases remained unmatched. In nucleotides, the CDR3 is TGTGCCAGCAGTGAAAGGGAGGGCCCCTACAATGAGCAGTTCTTC. It codes for CASSEREGPYNEQFF.